This is a list of T cell receptor beta chains from one sample in a study of cytomegalovirus exposure and HLA in healthy donors. Some clones are missing from TCRdb's copy, which holds only in-frame ones; the method was immunoSEQ multiplex PCR. The table records 150,000 or so clones, around 77% of them present only once. The material sequenced was PBMCs. All receptors come from a male donor in good health and CMV-seropositive. The CDR3 runs from the conserved cysteine through the conserved F or W. A D gene is named only where the DNA matches it firmly. The size entry is marked missing in some rows and otherwise reads once, few, many or a size class.

abundance,d_gene,v_gene,j_gene,CDR3nt,CDR3aa
NA,NA,TRBV6-1,TRBJ2-3,TGTGCCAGCAGTGTACAATCCAACAGGGTGGCCACAGATACGCAGTATTTT,CASSVQSNRVATDTQYF
NA,NA,TRBV5-8,TRBJ1-2,TGTGCCAGCAGCCTAAGATTGACAGTTAACTATGGCTACACCTTC,CASSLRLTVNYGYTF
NA,NA,TRBV6-1,TRBJ2-7,TGTGCCAGCAGTGAAGAGGCAAGGGGCTACGAGCAGTACTTC,CASSEEARGYEQYF
NA,NA,TRBV11-2,TRBJ2-7,TGTGCCAGCAGCTTAGGGCCAGGTTCCTACGAGCAGTACTTC,CASSLGPGSYEQYF
NA,TRBD1,TRBV5-1,TRBJ2-2,TGCGCCAGCAGCATCAGGGGGCTAGCCGGGGAGCTGTTTTTT,CASSIRGLAGELFF
once,TRBD2,TRBV28,TRBJ2-7,TGTGCCAGCAGTTTTCGGGGGGAAGGGCCCTACGAGCAGTACTTC,CASSFRGEGPYEQYF
NA,NA,TRBV27,TRBJ1-2,TGTGCCAGCAGTTTCAATCGACTGGATGGCTACACCTTC,CASSFNRLDGYTF
NA,TRBD1,TRBV11-2,TRBJ1-1,TGTGCCAGCAGCCCAGGACAGGGGACCATGAACACTGAAGCTTTCTTT,CASSPGQGTMNTEAFF
few,TRBD1,TRBV5-1,TRBJ2-5,TGCGCCAGCAGTGGACAGGGGAGTGGTGAAGAGACCCAGTACTTC,CASSGQGSGEETQYF
NA,NA,TRBV7-2,TRBJ2-5,TGTGCCAGCAGCCTACCATCTGAAGAGACCCAGTACTTC,CASSLPSEETQYF
NA,NA,TRBV7-2,TRBJ2-7,TGTGCCAGCAGCTTAGCGGGGGGTAGCTACGAGCAGTACTTC,CASSLAGGSYEQYF
NA,TRBD2,TRBV2,TRBJ2-1,TGTGCCAGCAGTGAGGTTCAGGCTAGCGGGGTGTTCTTC,CASSEVQASGVFF
NA,TRBD2,TRBV7-2,TRBJ2-5,TGTGCCAGCAGCTTAGTACTTGGGCTAGCGGGCTCAATACAAGAGACCCAGTACTTC,CASSLVLGLAGSIQETQYF
NA,TRBD2,TRBV25-1,TRBJ2-7,TGTGCCAGCCGGACTAGCGGGAGCCCTAGCCGCGAGCAGTACTTC,CASRTSGSPSREQYF
NA,NA,TRBV6-5,TRBJ2-5,TGTGCCAGCAGTCGTAATCGACGGGGAGAGACCCAGTACTTC,CASSRNRRGETQYF
NA,TRBD1,TRBV5-8,TRBJ1-5,TGTGCCAGCAGCCTCAGGGGGATCAACCAGCCCCAGCATTTT,CASSLRGINQPQHF
once,NA,TRBV11-2,TRBJ2-3,TGTGCCAGCAGCTTCGCGGGATATGATACGCAGTATTTT,CASSFAGYDTQYF
NA,NA,TRBV6-6,TRBJ2-7,TGTGCCAGCAGATCCGCCTACGAGCAGTACTTC,CASRSAYEQYF
NA,NA,TRBV15,TRBJ2-7,TGTGCCACCAGCAGAGATTATTCAGGGGCCTACGAGCAGTACTTC,CATSRDYSGAYEQYF
once,NA,TRBV7-8,TRBJ1-2,TGTGCCAGCAGCTTAAGGAGGGGGGGTTACTATGGCTACACCTTC,CASSLRRGGYYGYTF
NA,NA,TRBV6-6,TRBJ1-3,TGTGCCAGCAGCCAGGAGGGGAGCTCTGGAAACACCATATATTTT,CASSQEGSSGNTIYF
few,NA,TRBV6-1,TRBJ2-2,TGTGCCAGCAGTGTGGAACAGGCGGCCGGGGAGCTGTTTTTT,CASSVEQAAGELFF
NA,NA,TRBV30,TRBJ1-1,TGTGCCTGGAGCCGGGAGGGACGACGCACTGAAGCTTTCTTT,CAWSREGRRTEAFF
NA,NA,TRBV18,TRBJ2-3,TGTGCCAGCTCACCATGGCAGTCTAGCACAGATACGCAGTATTTT,CASSPWQSSTDTQYF
NA,NA,TRBV28,TRBJ1-1,TGTGCCAGCAGTTACCCCAGGGGCAGACAGACTGAAGCTTTCTTT,CASSYPRGRQTEAFF
NA,NA,TRBV6-4,TRBJ2-3,TGTGCCAGCAGTGAGGGCGTCACAGATACGCAGTATTTT,CASSEGVTDTQYF
medium-sized,NA,TRBV18,TRBJ2-2,TGTGCCATCCCCGATGGAGACACCGGGGAGCTGTTTTTT,CAIPDGDTGELFF
NA,NA,TRBV29-1,TRBJ1-1,TGCAGCGTTGAGGGGTTCGGGGGGCGGGACACTGAAGCTTTCTTT,CSVEGFGGRDTEAFF
NA,NA,TRBV28,TRBJ1-5,TGTGCCACAAAAGGGCAGGGCTGGAATCAGCCCCAGCATTTT,CATKGQGWNQPQHF
NA,TRBD1,TRBV18,TRBJ2-1,TGTGCCAGCTCACCGGGACAGGTAGACAATGAGCAGTTCTTC,CASSPGQVDNEQFF
NA,NA,TRBV7-2,TRBJ1-5,TGTGCCAGCCGCCGGGGTAGCAATCAGCCCCAGCATTTT,CASRRGSNQPQHF
NA,TRBD1,TRBV5-1,TRBJ1-2,TGCGCCAGCAGCTTCGTTCGGGACAGCCAGAACTATGGCTACACCTTC,CASSFVRDSQNYGYTF
NA,TRBD1,TRBV2,TRBJ1-1,TGTGCCAGCAGTGGAATTAACAGGGGAAACACTGAAGCTTTCTTT,CASSGINRGNTEAFF
NA,TRBD1,TRBV11-1,TRBJ2-7,TGTGCCAGCAGCATATCAGGGGGATCCTACGAGCAGTACTTC,CASSISGGSYEQYF
NA,NA,TRBV28,TRBJ1-5,TGTGCCAGCAGTTTGGGGGCGGCCGGTTATAGCAATCAGCCCCAGCATTTT,CASSLGAAGYSNQPQHF
NA,TRBD2,TRBV10-3,TRBJ2-3,TGTGCCATCGGGGTTAGCGGGGGCACAGATACGCAGTATTTT,CAIGVSGGTDTQYF
NA,NA,TRBV28,TRBJ1-2,TGTGCCAGCAGTTTTTTTGAGGCAGGGCAAGGCTACACCTTC,CASSFFEAGQGYTF
once,NA,TRBV7-3,TRBJ2-2,TGTGCCAGCAGCTTAAAGGGGGGGGCGAACACCGGGGAGCTGTTTTTT,CASSLKGGANTGELFF
once,NA,TRBV18,TRBJ2-7,TGTGCCAGCTCACCGAGTTCCGGTGTCCCCGGGGGCGAGCAGTACTTC,CASSPSSGVPGGEQYF
NA,TRBD2,TRBV7-2,TRBJ2-5,TGTGCCAGCAGCTCCTGGCTAGCGGGGCAAGAGACCCAGTACTTC,CASSSWLAGQETQYF
NA,TRBD1,TRBV6-1,TRBJ1-2,TGTGCCAGCAAAACTGGACAGGGGTCCTCCTATGGCTACACCTTC,CASKTGQGSSYGYTF
few,NA,TRBV9,TRBJ2-5,TGTGCCAGCAGCGTATCAAGTAGAGAGACCCAGTACTTC,CASSVSSRETQYF
once,TRBD1,TRBV5-6,TRBJ2-3,TGTGCCAGCAGCGATCCGGACAGGGAGCCTAGCACAGATACGCAGTATTTT,CASSDPDREPSTDTQYF
NA,NA,TRBV9,TRBJ2-7,TGTGCCAGCAGCGTAGGGGACTGGGACAGTATCAATCCGCAGTACTTC,CASSVGDWDSINPQYF
NA,TRBD1,TRBV18,TRBJ2-4,TGTGCCAGCTCACCAACGGGACAGGCCCTAATTCAGTACTTC,CASSPTGQALIQYF
NA,TRBD1,TRBV6-6,TRBJ1-4,TGTGCCAGCAGATCCGGGACAGCAACTAATGAAAAACTGTTTTTT,CASRSGTATNEKLFF
NA,NA,TRBV6-1,TRBJ2-5,TGTGCCAGCAGTGATTCCCTCCAAGAGACCCAGTACTTC,CASSDSLQETQYF
NA,TRBD1,TRBV5-1,TRBJ1-2,TGCGCCAGCAGCTTGGGGACAGGGGACGGCTACACCTTC,CASSLGTGDGYTF
few,NA,TRBV15,TRBJ1-1,TGTGCCACCAGCAGAGATCTTTCGGGAGTAGCTTTCTTT,CATSRDLSGVAFF
NA,NA,TRBV5-1,TRBJ1-1,TGCGCCAGCAGCTTGGCCAAAGGGGTCGGCGGCACTGAAGCTTTCTTT,CASSLAKGVGGTEAFF
once,TRBD1,TRBV6-5,TRBJ2-3,TGTGCCAGCAGTACGGACAGGGGGCTTGGAGATACGCAGTATTTT,CASSTDRGLGDTQYF
NA,NA,TRBV10-3,TRBJ2-7,TGTGCCACCAGTGTCGATGGAGCTCGCGGCTACGAGCAGTACTTC,CATSVDGARGYEQYF
NA,NA,TRBV19,TRBJ2-4,TGTGCCAGTTCGAGGGGGGGCATAACAGCCAAAAACAGTCAGTACTTC,CASSRGGITAKNSQYF
few,NA,TRBV6-6,TRBJ1-5,TGTGCCAGCAGCCCCCCCGGAGAGCCCCAGCATTTT,CASSPPGEPQHF
NA,NA,TRBV7-8,TRBJ2-3,TGTGCCAGCCGTCGGGGTAACACAGATACGCAGTATTTT,CASRRGNTDTQYF
NA,NA,TRBV7-9,TRBJ1-1,TGTGCCAGCAGCTTCGGAGGAAACACTGAAGCTTTCTTT,CASSFGGNTEAFF
NA,NA,TRBV6-5,TRBJ1-4,TGTGCCAGCAGTCCCACAGGGAAAAATGAAAAACTGTTTTTT,CASSPTGKNEKLFF
NA,NA,TRBV7-3,TRBJ2-3,TGTGCCAGCAGCTTAAGCGGGATGAACACAGATACGCAGTATTTT,CASSLSGMNTDTQYF